Reported below is one TCR beta chain. Its antigen is unidentified. Germline V lookup: CDR1 SGHTA, CDR2 FQGNSA. V lost 4 bases to trimming and J lost 5 bases, with 12 bases between them. The CDR3 sequence is 14 residues long. The data belong to a study of T cell responses to AZD1222 COVID-19 vaccine. Overall study findings and caveats: Spike-specific TCR breadth and depth both grew after two AZD1222 doses.

TCRdb's copy holds only in-frame clones and misses some; the assay was immunoSEQ multiplex PCR. In the table there are 130,000 or so clones, roughly 90% of which are singletons. The chain joins TRBV7-2 to TRBJ2-4; D possibly corresponds to TRBD1 (6 bases). This receptor was identified in an adult in good health. The sample consisted of peripheral blood, taken on day 0 of AZD1222 vaccination. CDR3 residues: CASSSPQGQNIQYF. The CDR3 DNA sequence: TGTGCCAGCAGCTCGCCACAGGGACAAAACATTCAGTACTTC.